This entry lists 5 T cell receptor beta chains sequenced from one sample in a study of human T cells and chemical hapten exposure. TCRdb fed the RACE reads into MiXCR, producing one record per CDR3 protein. The sample comprises more than 75,000 distinct CDR3 sequences, 7% to 9% of which are singletons, and approximately 1.5% rests with the top ten. Noted time point: healthy volunteer bleed at 6 weeks. Total RNA was isolated from whole blood that had not been fractionated. Sample: whole blood. The receptors were gathered from a male donor in good health. Some clones in this sample may be carry-over from other donors' samples.

The chain links TRBV5-8 to TRBJ1-5; D possibly corresponds to TRBD1 (5 bases). The CDR3 covers 14 residues. Germline loops: CDR1 SGHTS, CDR2 YDEGEE. V was clipped by 4 bases and J by 3 bases, with 11 bases between them. CDR3 sequence reads: CASSAGPPNQPQHF. The CDR3 bases are TGTGCCAGCAGCGCAGGGCCCCCCAATCAGCCCCAGCATTTT.

The genes are TRBV6-6 and TRBJ1-6; 7 bases agree with TRBD1. V shed 7 bases, J shed 6 bases, and the junction held 6 bases outside the gene matches. The CDR3 sequence is 14 residues long. In germline, CDR1 is MNHNY, CDR2 SVGAGI (reference sequence). CDR3 protein: CASTPDRSNSPLHF. CDR3 in DNA: TGTGCCAGCACCCCGGACAGGAGTAATTCACCCCTCCACTTT.

This clonotype came up many times. The chain uses TRBV4-1 and TRBJ2-1; 14 bases are shared with TRBD2. CDR3 size: 16 residues. V lost 5 bases and J lost 10; bases outside the gene matches: 10. Germline lookup yields CDR1 MGHRA and CDR2 YSYEKL. For the CDR3, the DNA is TGCGCCAGCAGCTACTCCGGGACTAGCGGGAGAGGAGAGCAGTTCTTC. Protein product: CASSYSGTSGRGEQFF.

The table lists this clonotype with a few counts. The rearrangement links TRBV12-3 or TRBV12-4 to TRBJ1-1; D not resolved. This CDR3 comprises 15 residues. The V gene lost 6 bases and the J gene lost 4 bases, with 18 bases spanning the gap. CDR3 in DNA: TGTGCCAGCAGCCCACGTAAGGGTTGGGGCACTGAAGCTTTCTTT. Translation: CASSPRKGWGTEAFF.

V and J are TRBV7-6 and TRBJ1-5; no reliable D call. Germline-derived CDR1 and CDR2 are SGHVS and FNYEAQ. The CDR3 covers 13 residues. The ends were cut back, 4 bases at V and 0 bases at J, with 4 bases in the middle. CDR3 nucleotides: TGTGCCAGCAGCTCAAGTAGCAATCAGCCCCAGCATTTT. Translation gives CASSSSSNQPQHF.